The rows below give T cell receptor beta chains drawn from one sample of a study of control samples from healthy donors and cancer patients. Sequencing was performed with immunoSEQ multiplex PCR; in TCRdb, only in-frame clones are kept and a portion is missing. The sample shows 130,000 or so clones, roughly nine tenths of them seen only once. The specimen sequenced was blood. The receptors here all came from a man between 18 and 35 years old in good health. Each CDR3 is given with its conserved first and last residue. The D gene is left open where the match is weak. Size is omitted from some rows. Given values are once, few, many or a class for expanded clones.

d_call,v_call,j_call,clone_size,cdr3_nt,cdr3_aa
TRBD1,TRBV10-3,TRBJ2-6,-,TGTGCCATTGGGCGCGGGACAGGGGACCGATGGGCCAACGTCCTGACTTTC,CAIGRGTGDRWANVLTF
-,TRBV19,TRBJ1-5,-,TGTGCCAGTAGATCGGGTGGGAGGGATCAGCCCCAGCATTTT,CASRSGGRDQPQHF
-,TRBV28,TRBJ2-1,-,TGTGCCAGCAACATAGGGCGCGCTGAGCAGTTCTTC,CASNIGRAEQFF
-,TRBV6-4,TRBJ1-5,-,TGTGCCAGCAGTGACTCGAATGAGGGGGGAAGCAATCAGCCCCAGCATTTT,CASSDSNEGGSNQPQHF
-,TRBV6-1,TRBJ1-3,once,TGTGCCAGCAGTGAAGCGTTCACGGGACCCGGAAACACCATATATTTT,CASSEAFTGPGNTIYF
-,TRBV9,TRBJ1-1,-,TGTGCCAGCAGCGCAATTCAAAACACTGAAGCTTTCTTT,CASSAIQNTEAFF
-,TRBV7-9,TRBJ2-5,-,TGTGCCAGCAGCCTACAGGGAGAGACCCAGTACTTC,CASSLQGETQYF
TRBD2,TRBV30,TRBJ2-1,-,TGTGCCTGGACGATCCAGTTAGCGGGGAATGAGCAGTTCTTC,CAWTIQLAGNEQFF
-,TRBV5-1,TRBJ1-5,-,TGCGCCAGCAGCTTGGCCGACGGCAGAAATCAGCCCCAGCATTTT,CASSLADGRNQPQHF
-,TRBV2,TRBJ1-6,-,TGTGCCAGCACCCGGACGGCCGCCCTCCACTTT,CASTRTAALHF
-,TRBV10-3,TRBJ2-5,-,TGTGCCATCAGTGGCCCGGGAGCCCAAGAGACCCAGTACTTC,CAISGPGAQETQYF
-,TRBV5-3,TRBJ2-2,-,TGTGCCAGAAGCTTGTCTAACTCAGGTACCGGGGAGCTGTTTTTT,CARSLSNSGTGELFF
-,TRBV6-5,TRBJ2-5,-,TGTGCCAGCAGTTTAGGAGGCCAAGAGACCCAGTACTTC,CASSLGGQETQYF
TRBD2,TRBV10-2,TRBJ2-1,-,TGCGCCAGCAGGCCGGGACTAGCGGAATACAATGAGCAGTTCTTC,CASRPGLAEYNEQFF
-,TRBV9,TRBJ2-2,-,TGTGCCAGCAGCGTAGGGGGCAGACAGAACACCGGGGAGCTGTTTTTT,CASSVGGRQNTGELFF
-,TRBV30,TRBJ2-7,-,TGTGCCTGGAGTACCCTGCGTTCCCTGGGAGAGCAGTACTTC,CAWSTLRSLGEQYF
-,TRBV7-3,TRBJ2-1,-,TGTGCCAGCAGCTTAAGCCCGAGCTCCTACAATGAGCAGTTCTTC,CASSLSPSSYNEQFF
-,TRBV6-5,TRBJ1-5,-,TGTGCCAGCAGTTACGGGGGGCGTCAGCCCCAGCATTTT,CASSYGGRQPQHF
TRBD2,TRBV5-1,TRBJ2-1,-,TGCGCCAGCAGCTCGGGACTAGCGGGGACCAATGAGCAGTTCTTC,CASSSGLAGTNEQFF
TRBD1,TRBV3-1/TRBV3-2,TRBJ2-5,-,TGTGCCAGCAGCTTAGAACCGACAGGGGAAAAGACCCAGTACTTC,CASSLEPTGEKTQYF
-,TRBV7-9,TRBJ1-1,-,TGTGCCAGCAGCTTAGAGCAGACGAACACTGAAGCTTTCTTT,CASSLEQTNTEAFF
-,TRBV19,TRBJ2-1,-,TGTGCCAGTAGTATTGGGTACAGCTCATTATACAATGAGCAGTTCTTC,CASSIGYSSLYNEQFF
TRBD2,TRBV4-2,TRBJ2-5,-,TGTGCCAGCAGCAGTCGACTAGCGGGGGAAGAGACCCAGTACTTC,CASSSRLAGEETQYF
-,TRBV11-3,TRBJ2-3,-,TGTGCCAGCAGCACAACACCTAGCACAGATACGCAGTATTTT,CASSTTPSTDTQYF
-,TRBV18,TRBJ2-7,-,TGTGCCAGCTCACCACCGGCACAGGTACACGAGCAGTACTTC,CASSPPAQVHEQYF